These T cell receptor beta chains were read from a single sample in a study of technical replicates of blood from a handful of donors. The method was immunoSEQ multiplex PCR; TCRdb's version includes in-frame clones alone and lacks a portion of them. The profile shows some 49,000 clones, roughly 92% of them singletons. The specimen was PBMCs. These receptors all come from a human donor in good health. Some clones in this sample may be carry-over from other donors' samples. Both conserved end residues are part of each CDR3. Fields, in order: J gene, V gene, clone size, D gene, CDR3 DNA, CDR3 protein. The D gene is left open where the match is weak. Where a row states a size, it is once, few, many or the class of an expanded clone; other rows omit it.

TRBJ2-6 TRBV15 few - TGTGCCACCAGCAGAGATCTTAGCTACTCTGGGGCCAACGTCCTGACTTTC CATSRDLSYSGANVLTF
TRBJ2-3 TRBV7-9 - - TGTGCCAGCAGCTTAACAGGTGGCCTGGGGGATACGCAGTATTTT CASSLTGGLGDTQYF
TRBJ2-1 TRBV15 - - TGTGCCACCAGCAGAGAACTACGGTACAATGAGCAGTTCTTC CATSRELRYNEQFF
TRBJ1-2 TRBV10-3 - - TGTGCCATCACACAGGGATACTACTATGGCTACACCTTC CAITQGYYYGYTF
TRBJ1-2 TRBV6-1 once TRBD1 TGTGCCAGCAGTGGGAATAAGGGGACAGGGTCGTTTTCTGGCTACACCTTC CASSGNKGTGSFSGYTF
TRBJ2-7 TRBV5-1 - TRBD1 TGCGCCAGCAGCTTGGAACAGGGGCTCGAGCAGTACTTC CASSLEQGLEQYF
TRBJ2-3 TRBV7-9 - TRBD2 TGTGCCAGCAGCTGGCGGGGGGATACGCAGTATTTT CASSWRGDTQYF
TRBJ1-6 TRBV5-1 - TRBD1 TGCGCCAGCAGACTGGGACAGACCAATTCACCCCTCCACTTT CASRLGQTNSPLHF
TRBJ1-6 TRBV7-3 - TRBD1 TGTGCCAGCAGCTCGACAGGGGGCAGTTCACCCCTCCACTTT CASSSTGGSSPLHF
TRBJ1-4 TRBV7-8 - - TGTGCCAGCAGCTTAGGGTCGGGAAATAATGAAAAACTGTTTTTT CASSLGSGNNEKLFF
TRBJ1-4 TRBV5-5 - - TGTGCCAGCAGCTTGGGAGGGCCCTCCAGAGACAAACTGTTTTTT CASSLGGPSRDKLFF
TRBJ2-1 TRBV7-7 once - TGTGCCAGACGACAGTTTGGGCTCTTC CARRQFGLF
TRBJ1-2 TRBV15 - - TGTGCCACCAGCGCCCTAGAGAAGAATTACGTATATGGCTACACCTTC CATSALEKNYVYGYTF
TRBJ2-7 TRBV18 - TRBD1 TGTGCCAGCTCAAGATCCGGGACAGGCCCCTACGAGCAGTACTTC CASSRSGTGPYEQYF
TRBJ2-7 TRBV21-1 - - TGTGCCAGCAGCAATGTAACGTGGCGGGGAATCCTAGGTTCCTACGAGCAGTACTTC CASSNVTWRGILGSYEQYF
TRBJ1-2 TRBV5-4 once - TGTGCCAGCAGCCCCGACATTAACTATGGCTACACCTTC CASSPDINYGYTF
TRBJ1-2 TRBV7-2 once TRBD1 TGTGCCAGCAGCGCGAGAACGGGGACAGGGAATGGCTACACCTTC CASSARTGTGNGYTF
TRBJ2-5 TRBV7-9 - - TGTGCCAGCAGCTCTCGGGACAAAGAGACCCAGTACTTC CASSSRDKETQYF
TRBJ1-1 TRBV5-5 - TRBD1 TGTGCCAGCAGCTTGCAACAGGGGGGCCGGAACACTGAAGCTTTCTTT CASSLQQGGRNTEAFF
TRBJ1-2 TRBV4-1 - - TGCGCCAGCAGCCAATCCCCGTTAATCTATGGCTACACCTTC CASSQSPLIYGYTF
TRBJ1-1 TRBV29-1 - - TGCAGCCAGACAGGAGTGGGAACTGAAGCTTTCTTT CSQTGVGTEAFF
TRBJ2-7 TRBV18 once TRBD2 TGTGCCAGCTCACCCTGGGAGCGGGAGTCGGGGGAGCAGTACTTC CASSPWERESGEQYF
TRBJ2-5 TRBV19 - TRBD1 TGTGCCAGTAGTAGGTCAAGACAGGGCATAGAGACCCAGTACTTC CASSRSRQGIETQYF
TRBJ2-5 TRBV18 - - TGCGCCAGCTCACCCGCGGGGAGGTACCAAGAGACCCAGTACTTC CASSPAGRYQETQYF
TRBJ1-2 TRBV5-6 - TRBD1 TGTGCCAGCAGCTTAGACAGGGGGCCCTATGGCTACACCTTC CASSLDRGPYGYTF
TRBJ1-4 TRBV25-1 once - TGTGCCAGCAGGCGGAGTCGGGGGGGCCATAATGAAAAACTGTTTTTT CASRRSRGGHNEKLFF
TRBJ2-1 TRBV5-6 - - TGTGCCAGCACGCTCCGGGATGAGCAGTTCTTC CASTLRDEQFF
TRBJ1-6 TRBV7-9 - - TGTGCCAGCAGCTTGCAGGGGAATTCACCCCTCCACTTT CASSLQGNSPLHF
TRBJ2-5 TRBV4-1 - TRBD2 TGCGCCAGCAGCCCAAACCCGGGAGGGAAGGGGCAGACCCAGTACTTC CASSPNPGGKGQTQYF
TRBJ1-4 TRBV6-1 - TRBD1 TGTGCCACCAACAGGGGGCGAGATGAAAAACTGTTTTTT CATNRGRDEKLFF
TRBJ1-4 TRBV4-1 - TRBD1 TGCGCCAGCAGCCAGGCGACAGGGGCTAATGAAAAACTGTTTTTT CASSQATGANEKLFF
TRBJ1-1 TRBV7-2 - - TGTGCCAGCAGTTTAGACAGGACGGCTTTCTTT CASSLDRTAFF
TRBJ2-1 TRBV7-2 - - TGTGCCAGCAGCCCACAAGGGGCCTCCTACAATGAGCAGTTCTTC CASSPQGASYNEQFF
TRBJ1-5 TRBV30 - TRBD1 TGTGCCCCGGGAAATCCAGGGGGGTCGGGGCAGCCCCAGCATTTT CAPGNPGGSGQPQHF
TRBJ1-3 TRBV10-3 - TRBD1 TGTGCCATCAGTGGGACAGGCTCTGGAAACACCATATATTTT CAISGTGSGNTIYF
TRBJ1-4 TRBV7-8 - - TGTGCCAGCAGACCTCGGGCAGGGTCTAATGAAAAACTGTTTTTT CASRPRAGSNEKLFF
TRBJ2-5 TRBV6-6 - TRBD1 TGTGCCAGCAGACCCGGACAGGGTTTAATGGAGACCCAGTACTTC CASRPGQGLMETQYF
TRBJ2-2 TRBV29-1 - - TGCAGCGTTGGAGCGGGCGGGCCGAACACCGGGGAGCTGTTTTTT CSVGAGGPNTGELFF
TRBJ1-2 TRBV15 - - TGTGCCACCAGCAGAGATTGGGCAGTCACGAACTATGGCTACACCTTC CATSRDWAVTNYGYTF
TRBJ1-4 TRBV5-1 - - TGCGCCAGCAGCTTGGCTTCCTACTCGAATGAAAAACTGTTTTTT CASSLASYSNEKLFF
TRBJ1-3 TRBV10-3 - TRBD1 TGTGCCATCAGTGGCGCGGCAGGGGGCCTATCTGGAAACACCATATATTTT CAISGAAGGLSGNTIYF
TRBJ1-3 TRBV18 - - TGTGCCAGCTCGCGCAATCTACAGGATTCTGGAAACACCATATATTTT CASSRNLQDSGNTIYF
TRBJ2-5 TRBV4-1 once - TGCGCCAGCAGCCGCCAGGGGGGATGGCAAGAGACCCAGTACTTC CASSRQGGWQETQYF
TRBJ2-7 TRBV6-1 - - TGTGCCAGCAGGGAGGGGTTGAGCGAGCAGTACTTC CASREGLSEQYF
TRBJ2-7 TRBV4-2 - - TGTGCCAGCAGCCAAGATTCGGCAGGGGCCTACGAGCAGTACTTC CASSQDSAGAYEQYF
TRBJ2-1 TRBV7-3 - TRBD2 TGTGCCAGCAGCTCCTTAGCGGGGGGGCCCTCCAATGAGCAGTTCTTC CASSSLAGGPSNEQFF
TRBJ2-2 TRBV30 - - TGTGCCTGGAGTGTCGGCGGGGAGCTGTTTTTT CAWSVGGELFF